This TCR beta chain is drawn from a study of shared clonotypes between healthy human individuals (dated by TCRdb to 2020 to 2022). Study-wide context: A few men and a couple of women, aged 18 to 49 years, made up the cohort. Per donor, leukapheresis produced somewhere between about 0.8 and 9 billion PBMCs. Libraries were prepared and TCR repertoires were sequenced by different laboratories using diverse techniques, in order to increase sequencing depth and limit assay-specific biases. The study deeply sequenced blood TCR repertoires of about 5 healthy adults to estimate repertoire size and the extent of clonotype sharing between individuals. For each donor, CD4 naive and CD4 memory were each run on three plates, CD8 naive on two plates, and CD8 memory on one plate.

TCR CDR3 regions were amplified from genomic DNA by multiplex PCR using the deep immunoSEQ assay. Extracted genomic DNA from each cell subset was distributed evenly across all wells of several immunoSEQ 96-well plates, and each plate was treated as a replicate. For sorted subsets, each replicate PCR was loaded with around 220 ng genomic DNA, equivalent to 30,000 or so T cell genomes. Purified libraries were quantified with a Qubit 3.0 fluorometer, sized on a Bioanalyzer 2100, and re-quantified with the KAPA Library Quantification kit. Every immunoSEQ 96-well plate was sequenced on a separate single-read 150-cycle Illumina NextSeq 550 flow cell. The paper's data handling went like this. The immunoSEQ output contained only junctional sequences without quality scores, so filtering could not match that applied to full-length reads. To assign V/J genes and CDR3, sequences were annotated against IMGT germline references using PyIR, a Python wrapper for IgBLAST v1.9. Reads were filtered out if the reads had weak V/J assignments (E-value above 1e-6), no CDR3, stop codons, out-of-frame junctions, or ambiguous translated residues. V3J clonotypes were defined as sequences sharing the same inferred V gene, J gene, and CDR3 amino acid sequence. Percentage overlap between repertoires was computed as shared unique clonotypes divided by the size of the smaller repertoire. Three approaches were used to assess repertoire richness: RTK rarefaction, the Chao1 estimator, and Recon v2.1 estimates of unobserved clonotypes. Generation probabilities were computed with OLGA for all TCRbeta clonotypes obtained by the gDNA method from several donors. As stored in TCRdb, this immuneACCESS dataset retains in-frame rearrangements with V and J assigned. A fraction of the clones does not appear; measured against another copy, unresolved V genes explain less than half of the discrepancy, and the remainder lacks a known reason. V and J calls and clone size come straight from that table; D and trimming were deduced from the DNA. The sample records a few million clones, over 85% of which are singletons. 1.5% to 2% of the sample rests with the top ten.

For the CD8 naive samples, CD45RO-negative cells were positively selected for CCR7, yielding a CD45RA+CCR7+ population from which TemRA cells were excluded. The donors were healthy, HIV-negative adults who had no recently reported acute infections or vaccinations. Every donor was a Caucasian adult living in Nashville, Tennessee, USA. Blood was obtained by leukapheresis, after which PBMCs were separated by Ficoll-Histopaque density gradient centrifugation and cryopreserved in liquid nitrogen vapor phase. Analytical flow cytometry was used to check the purity and quantity of each magnetically sorted T cell population. Genomic DNA was isolated from every sorted fraction and measured by UV absorbance on a Nanodrop 2000c. Paper-wide results and their limitations: Larger estimated clonotype richness was generally found for naive subsets than for memory subsets. Pairwise subsampling led to the expectation that sequencing depth would affect the degree of clonotype sharing among donors. Incomplete sequencing was indicated by rarefaction of sorted-subset datasets, despite the large sequencing depth. Compared with non-shared clonotypes, the clonotypes found in all four sorted-subset donors had higher generation probabilities. Because the study included only a small number of donors, the genetic and exposure-history diversity represented was limited. Sampling was restricted to blood, and TCR repertoires in tissues likely differ from the TCR repertoires found in blood. When a handful of donors were compared, the shared fraction of clonotypes was around 4.6% for naive CD4, around 3.6% for naive CD8, about 2.4% for memory CD4, and 0.3% to 0.5% for memory CD8.

In regard to this clone: What antigen it recognizes has not been identified. Within one base of it there is no much larger clone, and no base qualities were kept.

The germline V gene (reference sequence) yields SEHNR for CDR1 and FQNEAQ for CDR2. Counted from cysteine to phenylalanine, this CDR3 has 14 amino acids. The entry retains the CDR3 DNA only, 42 bases that are in frame from base 1. V was cut back by 4 bases and J by 2 bases, leaving a gap of 12 bases between them. This TCR derives from a man younger than 35 in good health. Some clones in this sample may be carry-over from other donors' samples. The sample consisted of naive CD8+ T cells from PBMCs. According to the study, the label for this sample's cell subset or site signals: CD45RA+CCR7+. Recombination joined TRBV7-9 with TRBJ2-7; TRBD1 is possibly the D segment (6 matching bases). The CDR3 has the sequence CASSSPGVAYEQYF. The DNA is TGTGCCAGCAGCTCCCCAGGGGTCGCCTACGAGCAGTACTTC.